A selection of T cell receptor beta chains follows, all from one sample in a study of T cell responses to AZD1222 COVID-19 vaccine. Assay used: immunoSEQ multiplex PCR; TCRdb lists only in-frame clones, some missing. The sample yields more than 120,000 clones, about nine tenths seen once. The sample was peripheral blood, taken 28 days after the second AZD1222 dose. The receptors were gathered from an adult who received the AZD1222 COVID-19 vaccine. CDR3s include the opening cysteine and the closing phenylalanine or tryptophan. D genes are given only for firm matches. A row's size may be missing; if present it is once, few, many or a size class.

v_gene	d_gene	abundance	j_gene	CDR3aa	CDR3nt
TRBV28	.	once	TRBJ2-2	CASRPGSANTGELFF	TGTGCCAGCCGCCCTGGAAGCGCGAACACCGGGGAGCTGTTTTTT
TRBV5-1	.	.	TRBJ2-3	CASSLVGGHTDTQYF	TGCGCCAGCAGCTTGGTCGGGGGACACACAGATACGCAGTATTTT
TRBV28	.	.	TRBJ1-1	CASRPGRQNTEAFF	TGTGCCAGCAGACCCGGACGGCAGAACACTGAAGCTTTCTTT
TRBV5-1	.	.	TRBJ1-1	CASSVDGQPNTEAFF	TGCGCCAGCAGTGTAGATGGACAGCCGAACACTGAAGCTTTCTTT
TRBV7-9	TRBD1	.	TRBJ2-7	CASSPRQGQPYEQYF	TGTGCCAGCAGCCCCCGCCAGGGACAGCCCTACGAGCAGTACTTC
TRBV5-6	.	.	TRBJ1-2	CASILQRRVHYGYTF	TGTGCCAGCATCCTCCAACGTCGGGTCCACTATGGCTACACCTTC
TRBV28	TRBD1	.	TRBJ1-5	CASRTGRVDQPQHF	TGTGCCAGCAGGACAGGGAGAGTAGATCAGCCCCAGCATTTT
TRBV18	TRBD2	.	TRBJ2-5	CASSPGLTKETQYF	TGTGCCAGCTCACCGGGACTAACGAAAGAGACCCAGTACTTC
TRBV5-1	TRBD2	.	TRBJ2-5	CASSRGLAGGRQETQYF	TGCGCCAGCAGCCGCGGACTAGCGGGAGGGAGACAAGAGACCCAGTACTTC
TRBV9	.	.	TRBJ1-1	CASSVNSGGGNTEAFF	TGTGCCAGCAGCGTAAACTCCGGGGGAGGCAACACTGAAGCTTTCTTT
TRBV28	.	.	TRBJ1-6	CASRKSIQALHF	TGTGCCAGCAGAAAGAGTATTCAGGCCCTCCACTTT
TRBV2	.	.	TRBJ1-1	CASTAAAGTAEAFF	TGTGCCAGCACTGCGGCCGCTGGGACTGCTGAAGCTTTCTTT
TRBV30	TRBD1	once	TRBJ1-6	CAWSVSRTGDVYSPLHF	TGTGCCTGGAGTGTTAGTAGGACAGGGGATGTTTATTCACCCCTCCACTTT
TRBV28	.	.	TRBJ1-3	CASSLTRSGNTIYF	TGTGCCAGCAGTTTGACACGCTCTGGAAACACCATATATTTT
TRBV7-3	.	.	TRBJ2-2	CASSLDGRNTGELFF	TGTGCCAGCAGCTTGGACGGGAGGAACACCGGGGAGCTGTTTTTT
TRBV10-1	TRBD2	.	TRBJ2-3	CASSESELAGGIRTDTQYF	TGCGCCAGCAGTGAGTCGGAACTAGCGGGAGGGATACGCACAGATACGCAGTATTTT
TRBV29-1	.	.	TRBJ1-2	CSVGGYGGYTF	TGCAGCGTTGGAGGGTATGGTGGCTACACCTTC
TRBV3-1/TRBV3-2	.	.	TRBJ1-2	CASSQDRGGYGYTF	TGTGCCAGCAGCCAAGACAGGGGTGGATATGGCTACACCTTC
TRBV6-2/TRBV6-3	TRBD2	.	TRBJ2-7	CASSRGTSGSPYEQYF	TGTGCCAGCAGTCGCGGGACTAGCGGTTCTCCCTACGAGCAGTACTTC
TRBV6-5	.	once	TRBJ1-1	CASSYDGMTEAFF	TGTGCCAGCAGTTACGACGGAATGACTGAAGCTTTCTTT
TRBV5-6	.	.	TRBJ1-4	CASWDLELFF	TGTGCCAGCTGGGATCTAGAACTGTTTTTT
TRBV6-5	TRBD1	.	TRBJ2-1	CASRKRQGATNEQFF	TGTGCCAGCAGAAAGAGACAGGGGGCAACTAATGAGCAGTTCTTC
TRBV6-4	TRBD2	.	TRBJ2-3	CASSDGGGTPQYF	TGTGCCAGCAGTGATGGGGGAGGGACCCCGCAGTATTTT
TRBV19	.	.	TRBJ1-5	CASSIQGPSYQPQHF	TGTGCCAGTAGTATACAGGGCCCATCTTATCAGCCCCAGCATTTT
TRBV4-1	TRBD2	.	TRBJ2-2	CASSLPTSGPNTGELFF	TGCGCCAGCAGCCTACCGACTAGCGGGCCGAACACCGGGGAGCTGTTTTTT
TRBV28	TRBD2	.	TRBJ2-7	CASSPRLAGDYEQYF	TGTGCCAGCAGTCCCAGACTAGCGGGGGACTACGAGCAGTACTTC
TRBV20-1	.	.	TRBJ2-5	CSASDDQETQYF	TGCAGTGCTAGTGACGACCAAGAGACCCAGTACTTC
TRBV6-1	.	.	TRBJ1-2	CASSENVIANYGYTF	TGTGCCAGCAGTGAAAATGTGATCGCTAACTATGGCTACACCTTC
TRBV30	.	.	TRBJ1-4	CAWSEGGDEKLFF	TGTGCCTGGAGTGAAGGGGGGGATGAAAAACTGTTTTTT
TRBV30	TRBD2	.	TRBJ2-1	CAWSVSSGGSEQFF	TGTGCCTGGAGTGTATCTAGCGGGGGCAGTGAGCAGTTCTTC
TRBV18	.	once	TRBJ2-6	CASSGISGANVLTF	TGTGCCAGCTCGGGGATTTCTGGGGCCAACGTCCTGACTTTC
TRBV7-2	.	.	TRBJ2-5	CASSLGPIPYF	TGTGCCAGCAGCTTAGGCCCAATCCCGTACTTC
TRBV7-8	.	.	TRBJ2-1	CASSLRWGSYNEQFF	TGTGCCAGCAGCTTACGGTGGGGCTCCTACAATGAGCAGTTCTTC
TRBV27	.	.	TRBJ1-2	CASSFGRANYGYTF	TGTGCCAGCAGTTTTGGCAGAGCTAACTATGGCTACACCTTC
TRBV7-7	TRBD1	.	TRBJ2-1	CASSPKQGANEQFF	TGTGCCAGCAGCCCTAAACAGGGGGCCAATGAGCAGTTCTTC
TRBV7-3	.	once	TRBJ1-4	CAEGGLANEKLFF	TGTGCGGAGGGGGGTTTAGCTAATGAAAAACTGTTTTTT
TRBV12-3/TRBV12-4	TRBD2	.	TRBJ2-1	CASSFPLADEQFF	TGTGCCAGCAGTTTCCCCCTAGCGGACGAGCAGTTCTTC
TRBV19	.	few	TRBJ2-1	CASSIRYATESSYNEQFF	TGTGCCAGTAGTATACGTTATGCGACAGAGAGCTCCTACAATGAGCAGTTCTTC
TRBV18	.	.	TRBJ1-1	CASSPLKNTEAFF	TGTGCCAGCTCACCACTGAAGAACACTGAAGCTTTCTTT
TRBV14	.	.	TRBJ1-3	CASSRTSFENTIYF	TGTGCCAGCAGCCGTACCTCCTTCGAAAACACCATATATTTT
TRBV5-1	.	once	TRBJ2-5	CASSLEAGLGTQYF	TGCGCCAGCAGCTTGGAAGCAGGGTTGGGGACCCAGTACTTC
TRBV9	.	.	TRBJ1-2	CASSVEAENYGYTF	TGTGCCAGCAGCGTAGAGGCAGAGAACTATGGCTACACCTTC
TRBV28	.	few	TRBJ2-1	CASSFGLGSYNEQFF	TGTGCCAGCAGTTTTGGGCTAGGCTCCTACAATGAGCAGTTCTTC
TRBV6-5	TRBD2	.	TRBJ2-3	CASSLAGTSERTQYF	TGTGCCAGCAGTTTAGCCGGGACTAGCGAAAGGACGCAGTATTTT
TRBV29-1	.	.	TRBJ1-2	CSADDSTNYGYTF	TGCAGCGCCGACGACAGTACTAACTATGGCTACACCTTC
TRBV7-8	TRBD1	.	TRBJ2-2	CASSLAASTGWTGELFF	TGTGCCAGCAGCTTAGCGGCCTCGACAGGGTGGACCGGGGAGCTGTTTTTT
TRBV5-6	TRBD1	.	TRBJ1-1	CASTPTGGTEAFF	TGTGCCAGCACCCCTACAGGGGGTACTGAAGCTTTCTTT
TRBV12-3/TRBV12-4	TRBD1	.	TRBJ1-6	CASRRTGLTPLHF	TGTGCCAGCAGAAGGACAGGGCTTACACCCCTCCACTTT